The present TCR beta chain was sequenced within a study of breast tumors, draining lymph nodes, adjacent tissues. Breast cancer patients provided tissue from their axillary draining lymph nodes. Looked up from germline, CDR1 is SNHLY and CDR2 is FYNNEI. The CDR3 is 16 amino acids. The V and J ends lost 1 base and 6 bases respectively, with 15 bases between them. TCRdb redid the calling of the multiplex PCR reads with MiXCR, one entry per CDR3 protein. The sample shows some 200,000 distinct CDR3 sequences, approximately 31% of them seen only once. This TCR came from a female donor with breast cancer. Some clones in this sample may be carry-over from other donors' samples. J is TRBJ2-2 and V is TRBV2, with D tentatively TRBD2 (6 bases). The material sequenced was axillary lymph node tissue. The CDR3 protein is CASSEDLGEAAGELFF. Here the CDR3 DNA reads TGTGCCAGCAGTGAAGATCTAGGGGAGGCGGCCGGGGAGCTGTTTTTT.